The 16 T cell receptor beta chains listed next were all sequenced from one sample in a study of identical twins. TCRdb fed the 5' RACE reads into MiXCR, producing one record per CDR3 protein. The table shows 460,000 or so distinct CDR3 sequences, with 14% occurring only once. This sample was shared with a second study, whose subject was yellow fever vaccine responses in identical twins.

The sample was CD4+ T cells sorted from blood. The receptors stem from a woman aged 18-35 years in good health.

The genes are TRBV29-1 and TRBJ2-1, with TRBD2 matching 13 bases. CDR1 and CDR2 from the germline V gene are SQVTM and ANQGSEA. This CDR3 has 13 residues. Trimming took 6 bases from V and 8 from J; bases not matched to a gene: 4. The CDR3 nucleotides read TGCAGCGTCTCGGGACTAGCGGGATATGAGCAGTTCTTC. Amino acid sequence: CSVSGLAGYEQFF.

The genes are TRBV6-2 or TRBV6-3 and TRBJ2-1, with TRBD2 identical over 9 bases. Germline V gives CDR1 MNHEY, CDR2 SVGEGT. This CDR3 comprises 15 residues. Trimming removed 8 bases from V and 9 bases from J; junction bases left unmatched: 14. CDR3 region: CASGDPGLAVGEQFF. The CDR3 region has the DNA TGTGCCAGCGGGGATCCGGGACTAGCTGTTGGTGAGCAGTTCTTC.

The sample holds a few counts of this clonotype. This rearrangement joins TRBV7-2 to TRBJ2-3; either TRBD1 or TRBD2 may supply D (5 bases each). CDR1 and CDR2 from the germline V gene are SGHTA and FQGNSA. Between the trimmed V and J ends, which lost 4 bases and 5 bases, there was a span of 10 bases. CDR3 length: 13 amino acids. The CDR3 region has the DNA TGTGCCAGCAGCTCTTCAGGGAGAGATACGCAGTATTTT. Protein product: CASSSSGRDTQYF.

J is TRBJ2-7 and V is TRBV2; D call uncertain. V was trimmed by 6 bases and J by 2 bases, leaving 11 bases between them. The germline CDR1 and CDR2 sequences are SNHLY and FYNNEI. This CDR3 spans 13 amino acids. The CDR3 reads CASRVDQTYEQYF. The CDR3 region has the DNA TGTGCCAGCAGGGTAGACCAAACCTACGAGCAGTACTTC.

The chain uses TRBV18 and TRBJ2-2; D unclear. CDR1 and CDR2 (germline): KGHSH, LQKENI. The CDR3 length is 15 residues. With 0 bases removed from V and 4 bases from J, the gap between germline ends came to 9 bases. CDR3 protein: CASSPPPGFTGELFF. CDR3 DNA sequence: TGTGCCAGCTCACCACCGCCTGGGTTCACCGGGGAGCTGTTTTTT.

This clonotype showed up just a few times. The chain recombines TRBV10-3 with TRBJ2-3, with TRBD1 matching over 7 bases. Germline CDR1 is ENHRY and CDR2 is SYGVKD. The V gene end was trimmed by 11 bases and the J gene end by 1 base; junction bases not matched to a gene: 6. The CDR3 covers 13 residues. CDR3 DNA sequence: TGTGCCTCAGGGGGTACGGGCACAGATACGCAGTATTTT. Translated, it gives CASGGTGTDTQYF.

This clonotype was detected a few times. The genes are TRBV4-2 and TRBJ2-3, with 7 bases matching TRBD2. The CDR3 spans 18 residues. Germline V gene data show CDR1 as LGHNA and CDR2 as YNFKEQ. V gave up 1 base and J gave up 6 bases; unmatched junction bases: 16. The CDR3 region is CASSQGLSGLTGGDTQYF. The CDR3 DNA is TGTGCCAGCAGCCAAGGTCTTAGCGGGCTTACTGGAGGGGATACGCAGTATTTT.

The CDR3 spells CASSIPRIGRTPYEQYF. Here the CDR3 DNA reads TGCGCCAGCAGCATTCCCCGGATAGGGCGGACCCCCTACGAGCAGTACTTC. J is TRBJ2-7 and V is TRBV5-1; D is unclear. Trimming left V 4 bases short and J 2 bases short, with 22 bases between. Germline lookup yields CDR1 SGHRS and CDR2 YFSETQ. The CDR3 extends over 17 amino acids.

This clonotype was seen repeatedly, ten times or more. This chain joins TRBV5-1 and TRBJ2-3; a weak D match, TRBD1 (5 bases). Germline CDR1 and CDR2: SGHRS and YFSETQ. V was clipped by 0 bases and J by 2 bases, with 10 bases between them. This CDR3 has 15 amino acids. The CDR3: CASSLEQGNTDTQYF. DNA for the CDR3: TGCGCCAGCAGCTTGGAGCAGGGCAACACAGATACGCAGTATTTT.

CDR3 sequence reads: CATSDLQGNGYTF. In nucleotides, the CDR3 is TGTGCCACCAGTGATTTACAGGGTAATGGCTACACCTTC. The genes are TRBV24-1 and TRBJ1-2, with a weak D call TRBD1 (6 bases). V was pared by 1 base and J by 6 bases, with 8 bases between. CDR3 size: 13 residues. Germline-derived CDR1 and CDR2 are KGHDR and SFDVKD.

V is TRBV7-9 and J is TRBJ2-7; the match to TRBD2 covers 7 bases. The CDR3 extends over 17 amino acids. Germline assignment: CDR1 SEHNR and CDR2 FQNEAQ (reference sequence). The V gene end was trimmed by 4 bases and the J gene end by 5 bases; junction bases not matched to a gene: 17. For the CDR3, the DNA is TGTGCCAGCAGCTCCGGCGAGCGGGGTAGAGTTTTGCACGAGCAGTACTTC. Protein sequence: CASSSGERGRVLHEQYF.

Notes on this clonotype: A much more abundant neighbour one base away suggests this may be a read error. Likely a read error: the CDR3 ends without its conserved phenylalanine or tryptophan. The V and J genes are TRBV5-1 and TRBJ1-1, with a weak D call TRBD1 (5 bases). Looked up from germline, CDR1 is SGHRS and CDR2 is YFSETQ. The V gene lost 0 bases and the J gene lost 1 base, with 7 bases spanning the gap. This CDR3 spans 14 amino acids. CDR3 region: CASSLDGQNTEAFI. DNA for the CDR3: TGCGCCAGCAGCTTGGATGGACAGAACACTGAAGCTTTCATT.

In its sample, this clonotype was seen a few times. CDR3 sequence reads: CSAGAGGQSVQFF. The CDR3 bases are TGCAGTGCGGGAGCGGGAGGACAGTCAGTGCAGTTCTTC. The chain is built from TRBV20-1 and TRBJ2-1; TRBD2 agrees at 9 bases. The length of the CDR3 is 13 residues. In germline, CDR1 is DFQATT, CDR2 SNEGSKA (reference sequence). J lost 12 bases, V lost 6 bases, and 12 bases had no gene match.

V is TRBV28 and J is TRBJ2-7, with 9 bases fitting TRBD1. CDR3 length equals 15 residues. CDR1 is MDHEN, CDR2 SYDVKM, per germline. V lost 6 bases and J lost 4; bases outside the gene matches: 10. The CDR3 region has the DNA TGTGCCAGCAGGGCCCCGGGACAGGGTTCGTACGAGCAGTACTTC. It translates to CASRAPGQGSYEQYF.

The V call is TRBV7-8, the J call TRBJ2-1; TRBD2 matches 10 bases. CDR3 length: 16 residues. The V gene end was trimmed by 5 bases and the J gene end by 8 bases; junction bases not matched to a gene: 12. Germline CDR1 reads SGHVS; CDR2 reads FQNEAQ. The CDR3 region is CASSHPGLAERDEQFF. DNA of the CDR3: TGTGCCAGCAGCCACCCCGGACTAGCGGAGAGGGATGAGCAGTTCTTC.

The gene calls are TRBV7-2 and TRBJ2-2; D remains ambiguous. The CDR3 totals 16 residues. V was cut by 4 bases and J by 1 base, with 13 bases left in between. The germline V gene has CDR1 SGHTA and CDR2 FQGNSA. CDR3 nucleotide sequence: TGTGCCAGCAGCTCCCGGACCCAATTGAACACCGGGGAGCTGTTTTTT. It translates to CASSSRTQLNTGELFF. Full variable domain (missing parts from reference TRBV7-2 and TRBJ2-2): GAGVSQSPSNKVTEKGKDVELRCDPISGHTALYWYRQSLGQGLEFLIYFQGNSAPDKSGLPSDRFSAERTGGSVSTLTIQRTQQEDSAVYLCASSSRTQLNTGELFFGEGSRLTVL.